The 13 T cell receptor beta chains listed next were all sequenced from one sample in a study of cytomegalovirus exposure and HLA in healthy donors (dated by TCRdb to 2016 to 2017). The method behind the library was the immunoSEQ multiplex PCR assay. For the multiplex PCR, a mixture combining 60 forward primers for TCR Vbeta segments and 13 reverse primers for TCR Jbeta segments was used. In TCRdb, the immuneACCESS table is reduced to in-frame sequences with V and J assigned. These tables do not hold every clone; where another copy was compared, an unresolved V gene accounts for under half, and the others remain unexplained. The sample table shows 120,000 to 150,000 clones, and about 84% are seen once. The ten largest clonotypes hold roughly 6% of the sample. The sequenced sample was PBMCs. These receptors were taken from a middle-aged woman in good health and CMV-seropositive.

This clone appeared a single time. The chain couples TRBV28 to TRBJ2-7; TRBD2 matches at 8 bases. The V gene's germline CDR1 is MDHEN and CDR2 SYDVKM. This CDR3 spans 14 amino acids. Trimming took 3 bases from V and 6 from J; bases not matched to a gene: 7. CDR3 in DNA: TGTGCCAGCAGTTTTGGGCGGGAGGCAGCCGAGCAGTACTTC. It translates to CASSFGREAAEQYF.

This chain links TRBV11-2 with TRBJ1-2, with no clear D. The germline V and J ends were trimmed by 2 bases and 7 bases, with 11 bases remaining between them. The CDR3 runs to 13 residues. Germline lookup yields CDR1 SGHAT and CDR2 FQNNGV. The CDR3, as DNA: TGTGCCAGCAGCTTATCCGGGGTTGCTGGCTACACCTTC. Its protein product is CASSLSGVAGYTF. Drawing the rest from reference TRBV11-2 and TRBJ1-2, the complete variable domain is EAGVAQSPRYKIIEKRQSVAFWCNPISGHATLYWYQQILGQGPKLLIQFQNNGVVDDSQLPKDRFSAERLKGVDSTLKIQPAKLEDSAVYLCASSLSGVAGYTFGSGTRLTVV.

The gene calls are TRBV6-1 and TRBJ1-1; D ambiguous. Trimming shortened V by 5 bases and J by 5 bases, and 18 bases separated the two germline ends. The germline CDR1 and CDR2 sequences are MNHNS and SASEGT. CDR3 length: 15 residues. CDR3 amino acids: CASSPRALGGTEAFF. The CDR3 region has the DNA TGTGCCAGCAGTCCCCGGGCCCTGGGAGGTACTGAAGCTTTCTTT.

The chain couples TRBV4-1 to TRBJ2-3; no clear D gene. This CDR3 has 14 amino acids. The V end lost 6 bases, the J end lost 2 bases, and 12 bases lay between the germline ends. Germline-derived CDR1 and CDR2 are MGHRA and YSYEKL. The CDR3 DNA follows: TGCGCCAGCAGTCTTGACTCTTACACAGATACGCAGTATTTT. It codes for CASSLDSYTDTQYF.

This clone has just a few counts. The chain is built from TRBV18 and TRBJ2-1; 8 nucleotides line up with TRBD2. The CDR3 has 15 amino acids. The junction had 5 bases not matched to a gene; V was cut back by 1 base and J by 6 bases. CDR1 KGHSH and CDR2 LQKENI come from the germline V gene. CDR3 residues: CASSPQREPGNEQFF. The CDR3 coding sequence is TGTGCCAGCTCACCACAGCGGGAGCCCGGCAATGAGCAGTTCTTC. The full variable domain, with the rest looked up from reference TRBV18 and TRBJ2-1, is NAGVMQNPRHLVRRRGQEARLRCSPMKGHSHVYWYRQLPEEGLKFMVYLQKENIIDESGMPKERFSAEFPKEGPSILRIQQVVRGDSAAYFCASSPQREPGNEQFFGPGTRLTVL.

This chain links TRBV7-9 with TRBJ1-1, with TRBD1 as a possible D gene (5 bases). Trimming shortened V by 2 bases and J by 11 bases, and 12 bases separated the two germline ends. Per the germline V gene, CDR1 is SEHNR and CDR2 is FQNEAQ (reference sequence). The CDR3 covers 12 residues. In DNA, the CDR3 is TGTGCCAGCAGCTTACTCGGGGGTCTGGCTTTCTTT. It codes for CASSLLGGLAFF.

The rearrangement uses TRBV27 and TRBJ2-1; D unresolved. V lost 5 bases and J 6 bases, leaving 14 bases between the germline ends. The CDR3 has 14 residues. Per the germline V gene, CDR1 is MNHEY and CDR2 is SMNVEV (reference sequence). Here the CDR3 DNA reads TGTGCCAGCAGTGGATCAGACTCCGCCAATGAGCAGTTCTTC. Protein sequence: CASSGSDSANEQFF.

The genes are TRBV13 and TRBJ2-1; D possibly corresponds to TRBD2 (5 bases). The CDR3 spans 13 residues. V was trimmed by 2 bases and J by 9 bases, leaving 11 bases between them. CDR1 and CDR2 (germline): PRHDT, FYEKMQ (reference sequence). The DNA of the CDR3 is TGTGCCAGCAGCTTACCGGGCGGAGGTGAGCAGTTCTTC. Translation: CASSLPGGGEQFF.

V and J are TRBV18 and TRBJ2-5, with D uncertain. The germline V gene encodes CDR1 KGHSH and CDR2 LQKENI. CDR3 size: 13 residues. Trimming removed 6 bases at V and 2 bases at J, with 10 bases between. The CDR3 DNA reads TGTGCCAGCTCCACCGGAGATCAAGAGACCCAGTACTTC. This codes for CASSTGDQETQYF.

The V and J genes are TRBV7-8 and TRBJ2-7, with TRBD1 as a possible D gene (6 bases). V lost 0 bases, J lost 2 bases, and 23 bases lay in between. Germline CDR1 and CDR2: SGHVS and FQNEAQ. CDR3 length: 19 amino acids. The CDR3 loop is CASSLASIIGQLPPYEQYF. The CDR3 nucleotides are TGTGCCAGCAGCTTAGCTTCTATCATAGGACAGCTACCTCCCTACGAGCAGTACTTC.

The chain joins TRBV28 to TRBJ2-3, with 8 nucleotides matching TRBD2. The CDR3 is 15 residues long. V lost 6 bases to trimming and J lost 2 bases; unmatched junction nucleotides: 7. The germline gives CDR1 MDHEN, CDR2 SYDVKM. DNA of the CDR3: TGTGCCAGCAGCCTTAGCGGGGCCCACACAGATACGCAGTATTTT. It codes for CASSLSGAHTDTQYF.

To note about this clone: One junction end does not reproduce the germline sequence, and a read error may be involved. V usage is TRBV29-1 and J usage is TRBJ2-3; TRBD1 is a possible D gene (5 bases). CDR3 length equals 12 residues. Germline CDR1 is SQVTM and CDR2 is ANQGSEA. Here the CDR3 DNA reads TGCAGCGTTGAAGGGGGCACAGATGCGCAGTATTTT. Translated: CSVEGGTDAQYF.

This rearrangement joins TRBV21-1 to TRBJ2-2; TRBD2, the table's D call, lacks a check against the DNA. TRBV21-1 is a pseudogene segment. This CDR3 has 19 amino acids. CDR3 in DNA: TGTGCCAGCAGCAAAGCCGGTAGTGGCGGGAGCCGAAGCACCGGGGAGCTGTTTTTT. Its translation is CASSKAGSGGSRSTGELFF.